This entry is about one T cell receptor beta chain. The antigen remains unidentified. The repertoire was sequenced with immunoSEQ multiplex PCR; TCRdb's copy has only in-frame clones and lacks some. The sample lists roughly 30,000 clones; around three quarters were seen once. This entry belongs to a study of vaccination effects on CD4 cells after COVID-19. Subsequent to a culture period of about nine days, CD4+ T cells were isolated. Vaccine recipients, nucleocapsid antibody negative, had no prior SARS-CoV-2 infection. Germline V gene lookup returns CDR1 SGHTA and CDR2 FQGNSA. The CDR3 runs 15 residues. V lost 5 bases and J 5 bases, leaving 18 bases between the germline ends.

Sequences were derived from CD4+ T cells from PBMCs cultured without peptide, sampled before COVID-19 vaccination. This clonotype was obtained from a human donor who received a COVID-19 vaccine. V is TRBV7-2 and J is TRBJ2-5; no definite D call. Here the CDR3 reads CASSTPSGWRETQYF. The CDR3 nucleotides are TGTGCCAGCAGCACCCCTAGTGGGTGGCGGGAGACCCAGTACTTC.